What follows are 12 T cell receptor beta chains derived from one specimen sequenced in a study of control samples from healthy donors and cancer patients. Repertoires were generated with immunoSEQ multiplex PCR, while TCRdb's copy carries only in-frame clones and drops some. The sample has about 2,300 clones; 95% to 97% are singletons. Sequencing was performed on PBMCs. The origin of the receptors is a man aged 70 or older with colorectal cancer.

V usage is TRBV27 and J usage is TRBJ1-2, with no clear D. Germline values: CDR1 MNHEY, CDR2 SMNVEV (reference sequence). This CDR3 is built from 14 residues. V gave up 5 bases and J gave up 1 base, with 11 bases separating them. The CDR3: CASSPRELNYGYTF. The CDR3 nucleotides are TGTGCCAGCAGTCCCCGGGAACTTAACTATGGCTACACCTTC.

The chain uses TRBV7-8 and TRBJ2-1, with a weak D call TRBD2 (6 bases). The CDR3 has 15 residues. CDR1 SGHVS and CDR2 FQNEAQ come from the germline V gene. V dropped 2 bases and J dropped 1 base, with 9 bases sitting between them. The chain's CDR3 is CASSLRGGSYNEQFF. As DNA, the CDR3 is TGTGCCAGCAGCTTAAGGGGAGGTTCCTACAATGAGCAGTTCTTC.

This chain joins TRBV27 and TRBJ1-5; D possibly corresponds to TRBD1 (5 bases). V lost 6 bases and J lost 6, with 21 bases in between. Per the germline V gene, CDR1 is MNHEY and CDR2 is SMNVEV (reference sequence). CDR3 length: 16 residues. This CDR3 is CASSKTVHSPGQPQHF. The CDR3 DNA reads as TGTGCCAGCAGCAAGACAGTTCATTCTCCGGGTCAGCCCCAGCATTTT.

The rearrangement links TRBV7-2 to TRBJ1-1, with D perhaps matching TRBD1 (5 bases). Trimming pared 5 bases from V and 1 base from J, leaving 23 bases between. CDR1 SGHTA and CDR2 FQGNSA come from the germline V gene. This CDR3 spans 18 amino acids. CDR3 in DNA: TGTGCCAGCAGCCGGAGAGCAGGGTCCGGAACTCGGAACACTGAAGCTTTCTTT. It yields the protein CASSRRAGSGTRNTEAFF.

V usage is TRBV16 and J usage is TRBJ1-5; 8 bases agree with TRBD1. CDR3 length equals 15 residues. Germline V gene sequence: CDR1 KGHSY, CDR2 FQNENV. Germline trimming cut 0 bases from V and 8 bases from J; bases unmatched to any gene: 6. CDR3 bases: TGTGCCAGCAGCCAATCGGGACAGGTCCGAGAGCCCCAGCATTTT. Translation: CASSQSGQVREPQHF. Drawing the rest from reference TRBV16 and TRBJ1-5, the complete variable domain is GEEVAQTPKHLVRGEGQKAKLYCAPIKGHSYVFWYQQVLKNEFKFLISFQNENVFDETGMPKERFSAKCLPNSPCSLEIQATKLEDSAVYFCASSQSGQVREPQHFGDGTRLSIL.

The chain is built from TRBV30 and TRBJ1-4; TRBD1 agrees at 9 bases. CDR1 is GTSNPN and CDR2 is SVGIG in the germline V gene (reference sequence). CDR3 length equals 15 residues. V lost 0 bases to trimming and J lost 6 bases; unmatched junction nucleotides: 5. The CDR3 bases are TGTGCCTGGAGTGTACGGGACAGGGTAGATGAAAAACTGTTTTTT. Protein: CAWSVRDRVDEKLFF.

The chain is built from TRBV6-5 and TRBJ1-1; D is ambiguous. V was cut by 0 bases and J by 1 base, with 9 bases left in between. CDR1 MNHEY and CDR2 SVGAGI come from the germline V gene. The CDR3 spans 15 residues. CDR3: CASSYSKGGNTEAFF. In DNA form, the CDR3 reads TGTGCCAGCAGTTACTCGAAAGGTGGGAACACTGAAGCTTTCTTT.

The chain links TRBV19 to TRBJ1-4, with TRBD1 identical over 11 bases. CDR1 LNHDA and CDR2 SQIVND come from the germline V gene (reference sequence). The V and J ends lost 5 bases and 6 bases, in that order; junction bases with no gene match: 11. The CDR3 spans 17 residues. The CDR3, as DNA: TGTGCCAGTAGTGAAACCGGGACAGGGGGAGAGGATGAAAAACTGTTTTTT. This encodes CASSETGTGGEDEKLFF.

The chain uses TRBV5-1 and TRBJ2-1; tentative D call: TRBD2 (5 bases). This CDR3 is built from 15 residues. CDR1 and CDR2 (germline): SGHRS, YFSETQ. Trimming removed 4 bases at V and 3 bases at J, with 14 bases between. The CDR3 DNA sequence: TGCGCCAGCAGCCTTAGCGTAGGAGGCTACAATGAGCAGTTCTTC. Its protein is CASSLSVGGYNEQFF.

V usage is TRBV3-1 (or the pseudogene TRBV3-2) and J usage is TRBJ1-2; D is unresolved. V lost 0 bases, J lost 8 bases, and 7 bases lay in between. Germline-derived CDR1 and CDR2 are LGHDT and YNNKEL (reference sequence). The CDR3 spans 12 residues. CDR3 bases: TGTGCCAGCAGCCAAGAGACGGGCGGCTACACCTTC. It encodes CASSQETGGYTF.

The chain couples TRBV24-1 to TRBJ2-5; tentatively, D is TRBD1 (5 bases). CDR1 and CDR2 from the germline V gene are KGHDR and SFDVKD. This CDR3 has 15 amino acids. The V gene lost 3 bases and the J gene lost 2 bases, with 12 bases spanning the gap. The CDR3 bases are TGTGCCACCAGTGATCCCGCAGACAGTCAAGAGACCCAGTACTTC. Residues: CATSDPADSQETQYF.

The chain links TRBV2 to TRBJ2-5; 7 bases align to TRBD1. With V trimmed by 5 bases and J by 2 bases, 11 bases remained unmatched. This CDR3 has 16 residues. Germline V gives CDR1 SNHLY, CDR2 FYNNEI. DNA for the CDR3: TGTGCCAGCAGTTACCGACAGGGAAGGCAGCAAGAGACCCAGTACTTC. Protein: CASSYRQGRQQETQYF.